The entry that follows covers one T cell receptor (beta chain) sequence. This clone was detected only a few times. The antigen it recognizes is unknown. Base qualities are not at hand, and no much larger clone is one base apart. Sample time point, as interpreted from the label and publication: about 28 days (+/-7) after the second vaccine dose. AZD1222 recipients given second doses at about 4 weeks or at about 12 weeks were pooled, since spike-specific TCR depth and breadth were not found to differ between the two schedules. Vaccinee samples came from UK trials COV001 and COV002, including a single-blind randomized controlled phase 2/3 trial of AZD1222 (ChAdOx1 nCoV-19) in healthy adults. Trial participant PBMC samples were collected at day 0 and day 28 after the second dose for TCRbeta chain sequencing. This specimen comes from a study of T cell responses to AZD1222 COVID-19 vaccine (dated by TCRdb to the early 2020s). Background on the whole study: A total of 230 to 250 trial participants underwent TCR sequencing, of whom approximately 210 received two doses of AZD1222 and about 25 received two doses of the MenACWY control vaccine. Trial participants were enrolled by age into 18-55, 56-69 and 70-plus year subgroups, with roughly 160, 29 and 62 TCR-sequenced participants respectively.

The CDR3 regions of human TCRbeta chains were subjected to immunosequencing. In the paper's pipeline: TCRs in the repertoires were matched against a reference library of SARS-CoV-2-specific TCRs that had been generated with the MIRA antigen-specificity platform. Breadth was defined as the fraction of unique TCRs that were SARS-CoV-2-associated. Depth was defined as the fraction of total T cells that were SARS-CoV-2-associated. Using the MIRA data, each spike-specific TCR was mapped to the spike region that the TCR reacts to and placed in a CD4 or CD8 class. Log10-transformed breadth and depth values were compared by one-way ANOVA with Sidak's multiple comparisons tests. TCRdb took over this immuneACCESS table, retaining in-frame rearrangements with V and J assigned. Such tables are incomplete; in checked studies, under half of the missing clones stem from an unresolved V gene, and the remainder is unexplained. The V and J calls and clone size come from that table; D and trimming were worked out from the DNA. A total of 90,000 to 100,000 clones appear in this sample, roughly 90% of them only once. More than 15% of the sample comes from the top ten.

General conclusions and limits of the study: Reportedly, close to half of the unique spike-specific TCRs recognized epitopes lying outside the regions that are mutated in the B.1.351 and B.1.1.7 variants. After two AZD1222 doses, both the breadth and the depth of spike-specific TCRs were significantly higher than at day 0 and than in MenACWY recipients. Conclusions about previously exposed vaccinees were limited because only a handful of AZD1222 recipients were SARS-CoV-2 seropositive at baseline. The vaccine-associated CD4 TCRs covered the entire spike protein, and the dominant responses fell in regions 160-218 and 743-854. Participants were mostly white British, with more females than males. The authors suggested clonal diversity may have been underestimated. In the small 56-69-year group, the increase in depth fell short of significance, most likely because of low power. No day 14 peak-response samples were available, so repertoires were characterized only after the peak T cell response.

Relative to germline, V is 2 bases shorter and J is 6 bases shorter, with 8 bases between their ends. CDR1 and CDR2 (DFQATT, SNEGSKA) derive from the germline V gene (reference sequence). The CDR3 runs 11 residues from the cysteine to the phenylalanine. The entry retains the CDR3 DNA only, 33 bases that are in frame from base 1. The sample in question was peripheral blood, obtained 28 days after the second AZD1222 dose. This clonotype originated in an adult who received the AZD1222 COVID-19 vaccine. The chain uses TRBV20-1 and TRBJ2-7; the D gene identity is not certain. The DNA sequence is given as TGCAGTGCTAGAAATCGCGGCGAGCAGTACTTC. It translates to CSARNRGEQYF.